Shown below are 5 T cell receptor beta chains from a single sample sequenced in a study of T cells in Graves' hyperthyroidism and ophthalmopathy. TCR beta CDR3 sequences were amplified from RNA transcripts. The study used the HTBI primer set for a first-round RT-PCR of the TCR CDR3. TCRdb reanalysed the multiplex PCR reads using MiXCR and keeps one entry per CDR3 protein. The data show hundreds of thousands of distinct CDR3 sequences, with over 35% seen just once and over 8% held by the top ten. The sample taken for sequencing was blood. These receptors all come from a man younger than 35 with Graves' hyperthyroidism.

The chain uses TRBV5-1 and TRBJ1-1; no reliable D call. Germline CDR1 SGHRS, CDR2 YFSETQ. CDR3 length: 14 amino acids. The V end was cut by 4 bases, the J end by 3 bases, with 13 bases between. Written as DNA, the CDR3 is TGCGCCAGCAGCGCCTGGACGTTGGACACTGAAGCTTTCTTT. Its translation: CASSAWTLDTEAFF. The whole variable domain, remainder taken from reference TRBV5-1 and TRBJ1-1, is KAGVTQTPRYLIKTRGQQVTLSCSPISGHRSVSWYQQTPGQGLQFLFEYFSETQRNKGNFPGRFSGRQFSNSRSEMNVSTLELGDSALYLCASSAWTLDTEAFFGQGTRLTVV.

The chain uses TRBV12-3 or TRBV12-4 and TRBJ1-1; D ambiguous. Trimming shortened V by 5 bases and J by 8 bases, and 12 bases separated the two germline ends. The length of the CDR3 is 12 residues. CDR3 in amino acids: CASSNPGREAFF. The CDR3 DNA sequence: TGTGCCAGCAGTAACCCGGGGAGGGAAGCTTTCTTT.

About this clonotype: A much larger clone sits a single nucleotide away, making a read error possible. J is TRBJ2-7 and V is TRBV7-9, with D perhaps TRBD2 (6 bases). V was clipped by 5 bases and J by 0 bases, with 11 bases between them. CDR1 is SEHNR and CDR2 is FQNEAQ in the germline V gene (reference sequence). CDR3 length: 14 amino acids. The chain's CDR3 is CASSPSSVSYEQYF. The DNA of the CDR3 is TGTGCCAGCAGCCCCTCTAGCGTCTCCTACGAGCAGTACTTC.

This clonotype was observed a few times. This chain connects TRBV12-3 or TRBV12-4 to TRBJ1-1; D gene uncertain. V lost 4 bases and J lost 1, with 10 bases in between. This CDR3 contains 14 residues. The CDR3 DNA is TGTGCCAGCAGTTCGACAATTGGGAACACTGAAGCTTTCTTT. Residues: CASSSTIGNTEAFF.

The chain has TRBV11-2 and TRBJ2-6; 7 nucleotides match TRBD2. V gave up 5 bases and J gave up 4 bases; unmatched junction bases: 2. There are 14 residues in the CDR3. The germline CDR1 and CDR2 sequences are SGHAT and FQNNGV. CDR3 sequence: CASSNGRGANVLTF. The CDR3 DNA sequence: TGTGCCAGCAGCAACGGGAGGGGGGCCAACGTCCTGACTTTC.